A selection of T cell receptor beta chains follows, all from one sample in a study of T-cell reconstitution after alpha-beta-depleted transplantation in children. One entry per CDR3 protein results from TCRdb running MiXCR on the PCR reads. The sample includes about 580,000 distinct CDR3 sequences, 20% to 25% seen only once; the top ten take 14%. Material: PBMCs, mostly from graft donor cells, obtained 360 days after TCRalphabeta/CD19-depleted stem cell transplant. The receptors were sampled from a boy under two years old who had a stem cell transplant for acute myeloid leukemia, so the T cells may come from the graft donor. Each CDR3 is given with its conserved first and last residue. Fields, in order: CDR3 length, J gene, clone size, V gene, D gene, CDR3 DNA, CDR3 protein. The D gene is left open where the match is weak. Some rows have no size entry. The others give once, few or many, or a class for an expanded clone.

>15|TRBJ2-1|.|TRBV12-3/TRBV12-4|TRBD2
TGTGCCAGCGCCACCGTGGGACTACCCAACAATGAGCAGTTCTTC
CASATVGLPNNEQFF
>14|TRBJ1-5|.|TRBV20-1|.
TGCAGTGCTAGCACGGGCGGTAGCAATCAGCCCCAGCATTTT
CSASTGGSNQPQHF
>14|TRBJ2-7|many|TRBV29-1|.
TGCAGCGTTGAAGAGGGTGAGGTCTCCTACGAGCAGTACTTC
CSVEEGEVSYEQYF
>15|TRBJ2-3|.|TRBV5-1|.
TGCGCCAGCAGCTTGTCCGGACTGAACACAGATACGCAGTATTTT
CASSLSGLNTDTQYF
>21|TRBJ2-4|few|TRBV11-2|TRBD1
TGTGCCAGCAGCTTGATCCCAACTGGGACAGGGGCAATCACCTTAAAAAACATTCAGTACTTC
CASSLIPTGTGAITLKNIQYF
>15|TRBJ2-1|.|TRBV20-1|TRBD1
TGCAGTGCTAGAGACGGGGGACAGGTCAACAATGAGCAGTTCTTC
CSARDGGQVNNEQFF
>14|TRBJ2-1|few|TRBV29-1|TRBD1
TGCAGCGTTGAAGGGACAGGTGTCGAGGGTGAGCAGTTCTTC
CSVEGTGVEGEQFF
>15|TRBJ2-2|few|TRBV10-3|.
TGTGCCATCAGTGTCTCGGGGGCCTCCACCGGGGAGCTGTTTTTT
CAISVSGASTGELFF
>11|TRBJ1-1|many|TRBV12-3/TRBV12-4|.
TGTGCCAGCAGTTTAAGCAGGAGCCATTTCTTT
CASSLSRSHFF
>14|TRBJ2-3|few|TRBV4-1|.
TGCGCCAGCAGCCAAGTAGGGGACGGAGATACGCAGTATTTT
CASSQVGDGDTQYF
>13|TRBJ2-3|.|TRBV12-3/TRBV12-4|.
TGTGCCAGCAGTCTGGGGATGGGGGATACGCAGTATTTT
CASSLGMGDTQYF
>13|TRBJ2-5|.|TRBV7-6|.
TGTGCCAGCAGCACTCACAGGGAAGAGACCCAGTACTTC
CASSTHREETQYF
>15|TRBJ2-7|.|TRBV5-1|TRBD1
TGCGCCAGCAGCGTAGGACGGACAGGGAACTACGAGCAGTACTTC
CASSVGRTGNYEQYF
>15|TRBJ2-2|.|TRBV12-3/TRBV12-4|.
TGTGCCAGCACCGCGAGGGGCCCGAACACCGGGGAGCTGTTTTTT
CASTARGPNTGELFF
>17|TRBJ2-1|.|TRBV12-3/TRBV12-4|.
TGTGCCAGCAGTCGTTATCCGGGACTCGCCTTCTACAATGAGCAGTTCTTC
CASSRYPGLAFYNEQFF
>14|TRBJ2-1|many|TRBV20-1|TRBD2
TGCAGTGCGCAGTCCGGGACTAGCGGACTTCCTGGGTTCTTC
CSAQSGTSGLPGFF
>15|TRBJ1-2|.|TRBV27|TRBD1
TGTGCCAGCAGCCTTGGACAGGGAGATCGCTATGGCTACACCTTC
CASSLGQGDRYGYTF
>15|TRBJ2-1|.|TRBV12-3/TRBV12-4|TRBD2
TGTGCCAGCAGTTCCGGGGGGGCAGTAAGTAATGAGCAGTTCTTC
CASSSGGAVSNEQFF
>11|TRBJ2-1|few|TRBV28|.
TGTGCCAGCAGTTTAACCCGTGAGCAGTTCTTC
CASSLTREQFF
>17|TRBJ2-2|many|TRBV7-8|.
TGTGCCAGCAGCTTCCCTCGACAGTCCTCTAGGACCGGGGAGCTGTTTTTT
CASSFPRQSSRTGELFF
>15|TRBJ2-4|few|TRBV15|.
TGTGCCACATCAGTCGTAACCGAGGCCAAAAACATTCAGTACTTC
CATSVVTEAKNIQYF
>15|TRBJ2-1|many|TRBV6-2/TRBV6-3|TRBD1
TGTGCCAGCAGTTACCTCCGGACAGGGACCCATGAGCAGTTCTTC
CASSYLRTGTHEQFF
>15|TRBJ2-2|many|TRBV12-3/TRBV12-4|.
TGTGCCAGCAGCTTCTTGACTCACGACACCGGGGAGCTGTTTTTT
CASSFLTHDTGELFF
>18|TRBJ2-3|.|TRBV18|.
TGTGCCAGCTCACCACGAGGAAGGAGGGCCGCTCGGGGAGATACGCAGTATTTT
CASSPRGRRAARGDTQYF
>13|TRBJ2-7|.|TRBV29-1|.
TGCAGCGTTGGGAGCAGGGCGCGAAGCGAGCAGTACTTC
CSVGSRARSEQYF
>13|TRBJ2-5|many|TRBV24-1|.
TGTGCCACCAGGGAGAGCGGCCAAGAGACCCAGTACTTC
CATRESGQETQYF
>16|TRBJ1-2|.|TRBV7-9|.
TGTGCCAGCAGCTTAAGTGGGGCAGCGGGACTTTATGGCTACACCTTC
CASSLSGAAGLYGYTF
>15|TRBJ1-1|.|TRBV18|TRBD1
TGTGCCAGCTCACCCCGGGGACAGGGAGCGACTGAAGCTTTCTTT
CASSPRGQGATEAFF
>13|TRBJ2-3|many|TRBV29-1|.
TGCAGCGTTGAGAGGCGGAGTACAGATACGCAGTATTTT
CSVERRSTDTQYF
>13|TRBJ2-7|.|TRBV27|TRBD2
TGTGCCAGCAGTTCTCAGCGGGGCTACGAGCAGTACTTC
CASSSQRGYEQYF